The 8 T cell receptor beta chains in this list originate from one sample, sequenced in a study of blood T cell repertoires in COVID-19. The assay was immunoSEQ multiplex PCR, and TCRdb's table has in-frame clones only and misses some. Of 95,000 to 150,000 clones listed, about 74% are singletons. Sequencing used peripheral blood. The receptor source for this set is a human donor in a cohort sampled during active COVID-19.

This clone was seen a few times. The rearrangement joins TRBV12-5 to TRBJ2-2; 9 bases are a match to TRBD2. This CDR3 comprises 16 residues. In germline, CDR1 is LGHNT, CDR2 FRNRAP. V gave up 2 bases and J gave up 8 bases; unmatched junction bases: 9. The CDR3 DNA reads as TGTGCTAGTGGTTTGCAAGCGGGAGGTTCTGGAGGGGAGCTGTTTTTT. This translates into CASGLQAGGSGGELFF.

The genes are TRBV25-1 and TRBJ1-2, with D perhaps matching TRBD1 (5 bases). Trimming shortened V by 2 bases and J by 4 bases, and 11 bases separated the two germline ends. The germline V gene has CDR1 MGHDK and CDR2 SYGVNS. This CDR3 is built from 14 residues. CDR3 in amino acids: CASSERQLAYGYTF. In nucleotides, the CDR3 is TGTGCCAGCAGTGAAAGACAGCTGGCCTATGGCTACACCTTC.

V usage is TRBV27 and J usage is TRBJ1-2; TRBD1 aligns across 10 bases. Germline values: CDR1 MNHEY, CDR2 SMNVEV (reference sequence). The CDR3 length is 17 residues. The V and J ends lost 3 bases and 3 bases, in that order; junction bases with no gene match: 10. The CDR3 here is CASSLFATGTGDYGYTF. The CDR3 nucleotides read TGTGCCAGCAGTTTGTTCGCAACCGGGACAGGGGACTATGGCTACACCTTC.

This clone was counted once. V usage is TRBV19 and J usage is TRBJ1-6; 7 bases are shared with TRBD1. Germline-derived CDR1 and CDR2 are LNHDA and SQIVND (reference sequence). This CDR3 spans 15 amino acids. V trimming: 3 bases; J trimming: 7 bases; junction bases outside the gene matches: 6. The CDR3 loop is CASSMQPGQNSPLHF. The CDR3 region has the DNA TGTGCCAGTAGTATGCAACCGGGACAGAATTCACCCCTCCACTTT.

The gene calls are TRBV6-5 and TRBJ2-5, with D unclear. Germline loops: CDR1 MNHEY, CDR2 SVGAGI. The V end lost 9 bases, the J end lost 2 bases, and 13 bases lay between the germline ends. The CDR3 has 13 amino acids. The CDR3 loop reads CASRRPKQETQYF. The CDR3 DNA reads as TGTGCCAGTAGGAGACCAAAGCAAGAGACCCAGTACTTC.

The CDR3 coding sequence is TGTGCCAGCACCGGCGGCAGGGGTTATGAAAAACTGTTTTTT. Translating gives CASTGGRGYEKLFF. The chain employs TRBV7-9 and TRBJ1-4; TRBD1 might be the D (6 bases). The V gene lost 7 bases and the J gene lost 6 bases, with 15 bases spanning the gap. From germline, CDR1 is SEHNR and CDR2 FQNEAQ (reference sequence). The CDR3 length is 14 residues.

With respect to this clone: The same CDR3 arises from other DNA sequences in this sample as well. V is TRBV27 and J is TRBJ2-7; D possibly corresponds to TRBD2 (6 bases). The CDR3 runs 14 residues. V shed 2 bases and J shed 0 bases, with 8 bases lying between them. Looked up from germline, CDR1 is MNHEY and CDR2 is SMNVEV (reference sequence). CDR3 coding DNA: TGTGCCAGCAGTTTAGGCGGGGACTCCTACGAGCAGTACTTC. It specifies CASSLGGDSYEQYF.

This clone showed up just a few times. The J gene is TRBJ2-2, the V gene TRBV5-1; 8 nucleotides line up with TRBD1. Trimming at V came to 4 bases and at J to 6 bases, leaving 8 bases not matched to a gene. The CDR3 has 15 amino acids. The germline V gene encodes CDR1 SGHRS and CDR2 YFSETQ. For the CDR3, the DNA is TGCGCCAGCAGCGCGGGACAGGCCCTCGCCGGGGAGCTGTTTTTT. Translation: CASSAGQALAGELFF.